Each of the 18 T cell receptor beta chains below was sequenced from the same sample in a study of shared clonotypes between healthy human individuals. The method was immunoSEQ multiplex PCR; TCRdb's version includes in-frame clones alone and lacks a portion of them. This sample yields some 740,000 clones, of which over 90% are seen a single time; more than 20% belongs to the top ten. Terminally differentiated effector memory CD45RA+ cells were excluded by CCR7 positive selection of CD45RO-negative cells. The specimen was naive CD8+ T cells sorted from blood. The receptors originated from a man aged 25-45 years in good health.

CDR3: CASSLLGQDYEQYF. CDR3 DNA sequence: TGTGCCAGCAGTTTACTAGGACAGGACTACGAGCAGTACTTC. The rearrangement joins TRBV27 to TRBJ2-7, with 7 bases fitting TRBD1. Germline V gene data show CDR1 as MNHEY and CDR2 as SMNVEV (reference sequence). The CDR3 loop spans 14 amino acids. J gave up 3 bases and V 2 bases, and 4 bases lay outside the gene matches.

Details on this clone: This CDR3 is also generated by other DNA sequences in the sample. CDR3: CASGLGTEAFF. CDR3 nucleotide sequence: TGTGCTAGTGGTCTGGGGACTGAAGCTTTCTTT. This rearrangement joins TRBV12-5 to TRBJ1-1; D gene unclear. CDR3 length: 11 residues. Per germline, CDR1 LGHNT and CDR2 FRNRAP. Trimming stripped 5 bases from V and 5 bases from J, with 6 bases between.

The chain joins TRBV27 to TRBJ2-7; tentative D call: TRBD2 (6 bases). The germline CDR1 and CDR2 sequences are MNHEY and SMNVEV (reference sequence). This CDR3 region has 14 residues. Trimming took off 5 bases at V and 3 bases at J, with 14 bases between the two ends. CDR3 amino acids: CASSPGGVLYEQYF. The CDR3 coding sequence is TGTGCCAGCAGTCCCGGGGGTGTCCTCTACGAGCAGTACTTC.

About this clone itself: Since a much larger clone is just one base distant, this may be a read error. The V gene is TRBV28, the J gene TRBJ1-1, with TRBD1 as a possible D gene (6 bases). Germline V gene data show CDR1 as MDHEN and CDR2 as SYDVKM. The CDR3 totals 13 residues. V lost 6 bases and J lost 1, with 9 bases in between. The CDR3 region has the DNA TGTGCCAGCAGATGGACAGAGAACACTGAAGCTTTCTTT. Residues: CASRWTENTEAFF.

The chain has TRBV7-8 and TRBJ2-7; D is unclear. CDR1 and CDR2 from the germline V gene are SGHVS and FQNEAQ. CDR3 size: 12 residues. V was clipped by 5 bases and J by 2 bases, with 7 bases between them. CDR3 sequence: CASSPETYEQYF. The CDR3, as DNA: TGTGCCAGCAGCCCCGAGACCTACGAGCAGTACTTC.

The chain is built from TRBV5-1 and TRBJ2-2, with D maybe TRBD2 (6 bases). Germline lookup yields CDR1 SGHRS and CDR2 YFSETQ. This CDR3 contains 15 residues. Trimming left V 3 bases short and J 4 bases short, with 13 bases between. CDR3 DNA sequence: TGCGCCAGCAGCTCGGGACTCGAGAGCACCGGGGAGCTGTTTTTT. Translation: CASSSGLESTGELFF.

The chain employs TRBV10-1 and TRBJ2-4, with 7 positions matching TRBD1. The J segment lost 0 bases and the V segment lost 4 bases, leaving 9 bases of the junction unmatched. The germline V gene encodes CDR1 WNHNN and CDR2 SYGVQD (reference sequence). The CDR3 contains 17 residues. The CDR3 DNA follows: TGCGCCAGCAGTGTGCAGGGGGTCCGACTAGCCAAAAACATTCAGTACTTC. Translated, it gives CASSVQGVRLAKNIQYF.

The V and J genes are TRBV29-1 and TRBJ2-2, with D uncertain. The germline CDR1 and CDR2 sequences are SQVTM and ANQGSEA. The CDR3 runs to 12 residues. Between the trimmed V and J ends, which lost 6 bases and 7 bases, there was a span of 12 bases. CDR3 sequence reads: CSVPVVGGELFF. Here the CDR3 DNA reads TGCAGCGTGCCTGTGGTTGGCGGGGAGCTGTTTTTT.

This clone has a handful of counts. The V call is TRBV5-1, the J call TRBJ2-7; D is unclear. The V gene's germline CDR1 is SGHRS and CDR2 YFSETQ. This CDR3 is 15 amino acids long. Trimming shortened V by 1 base and J by 0 bases, and 11 bases separated the two germline ends. The CDR3, as DNA: TGCGCCAGCAGCTTGTTTGACTCGAGCTCCTACGAGCAGTACTTC. It specifies CASSLFDSSSYEQYF.

This clone was detected only a few times. CDR3 protein: CASSPSTLEQYF. The CDR3 nucleotides read TGTGCCAGCAGCCCTTCGACCCTGGAGCAGTACTTC. This chain links TRBV7-9 with TRBJ2-7; D is uncertain. Germline V lookup: CDR1 SEHNR, CDR2 FQNEAQ (reference sequence). Trimming pared 5 bases from V and 7 bases from J, leaving 12 bases between. There are 12 residues in the CDR3. The complete variable domain, with remaining parts taken from reference TRBV7-9 and TRBJ2-7, reads DTGVSQNPRHKITKRGQNVTFRCDPISEHNRLYWYRQTLGQGPEFLTYFQNEAQLEKSRLLSDRFSAERPKGSFSTLEIQRTEQGDSAMYLCASSPSTLEQYFGPGTRLTVT.

Here the CDR3 DNA reads TGTGCCAGCAGGGAACAGGTAACCTCCTACAATGAGCAGTTCTTC. It encodes CASREQVTSYNEQFF. The chain recombines TRBV6-5 with TRBJ2-1, with a weak D call TRBD1 (5 bases). V was pared by 6 bases and J by 0 bases, with 12 bases between. Germline V gives CDR1 MNHEY, CDR2 SVGAGI. This CDR3 region has 15 residues.

This clone was counted only a few times. The genes are TRBV28 and TRBJ2-7; D is perhaps TRBD1 (7 bases). The V end lost 10 bases, the J end lost 3 bases, and 13 bases lay between the germline ends. The CDR3 sequence is 12 residues long. Per germline, CDR1 MDHEN and CDR2 SYDVKM. CDR3 in amino acids: CATGGDSYEQYF. CDR3 in DNA: TGTGCCACCGGCGGGGACAGCTACGAGCAGTACTTC.

The chain has TRBV19 and TRBJ1-2; 10 nucleotides match TRBD1. The V segment lost 5 bases and the J segment 2 bases; nucleotides outside the gene matches: 5. The CDR3 is 15 amino acids. Germline V CDR1 and CDR2: LNHDA, SQIVND (reference sequence). The CDR3 protein is CASSVWDRGNYGYTF. The DNA of the CDR3 is TGTGCCAGTAGTGTTTGGGACAGGGGCAACTATGGCTACACCTTC.

V is TRBV5-6 and J is TRBJ2-7; no clear D gene. V lost 5 bases and J lost 1, with 10 bases in between. Germline CDR1 is SGHDT and CDR2 is YYEEEE. The CDR3 consists of 13 residues. This chain's CDR3 is CASSPQESYEQYF. The DNA for the CDR3 is TGTGCCAGCAGTCCCCAGGAATCCTACGAGCAGTACTTC.

V gene TRBV29-1 combines with J gene TRBJ1-2, with D tentatively TRBD1 (6 bases). The CDR3 has 14 amino acids. The germline V and J ends were trimmed by 0 bases and 7 bases, with 15 bases remaining between them. The germline gives CDR1 SQVTM, CDR2 ANQGSEA. This CDR3 is CSVEDRQVLGGYTF. The CDR3 nucleotides are TGCAGCGTTGAAGATCGACAGGTGTTGGGTGGCTACACCTTC.

The chain joins TRBV7-9 to TRBJ1-4; D perhaps matches TRBD1 (5 bases). CDR3 length equals 15 residues. Germline assignment: CDR1 SEHNR and CDR2 FQNEAQ (reference sequence). Deletions cut 4 bases from V and 7 bases from J, with 16 bases between. CDR3 sequence: CASSSALGVTEKLFF. The CDR3 nucleotides read TGTGCCAGCAGCTCAGCCCTGGGGGTTACTGAAAAACTGTTTTTT. Full variable domain (missing parts from reference TRBV7-9 and TRBJ1-4): DTGVSQNPRHKITKRGQNVTFRCDPISEHNRLYWYRQTLGQGPEFLTYFQNEAQLEKSRLLSDRFSAERPKGSFSTLEIQRTEQGDSAMYLCASSSALGVTEKLFFGSGTQLSVL.

The chain joins TRBV7-8 to TRBJ2-1, with a weak D call TRBD2 (5 bases). The CDR3 is 16 amino acids. Germline CDR1 is SGHVS and CDR2 is FQNEAQ. The V end was cut by 5 bases, the J end by 2 bases, with 16 bases between. CDR3 loop: CASSLRVRGPYNEQFF. The CDR3 bases are TGTGCCAGCAGCCTGAGGGTACGAGGGCCCTACAATGAGCAGTTCTTC.

The rearrangement links TRBV19 to TRBJ2-7; D uncertain. This CDR3 is 13 amino acids long. The V and J ends lost 1 base and 6 bases respectively, with 10 bases between them. CDR1 and CDR2 (germline): LNHDA, SQIVND (reference sequence). CDR3 DNA: TGTGCCAGTAGTATAGTGACAACAGCCGAGCAGTACTTC. It is translated as CASSIVTTAEQYF. The variable domain in full, with the rest retrieved from reference TRBV19 and TRBJ2-7, is DGGITQSPKYLFRKEGQNVTLSCEQNLNHDAMYWYRQDPGQGLRLIYYSQIVNDFQKGDIAEGYSVSREKKESFPLTVTSAQKNPTAFYLCASSIVTTAEQYFGPGTRLTVT.